This T cell receptor beta chain was found in a study of blood T cells in healthy people across ages (dated by TCRdb to between 2015 and 2017). For the wider study: In model experiments, template switching captured about one uniquely barcoded TCR beta cDNA molecule for every two T cells. To avoid experimental bias, donors of different ages were distributed randomly across sequencing lanes. For two donors (one aged 18 to 30 and one aged 80 or older), the study analyzed two additional independent replicas of 1 million unique cDNA reads from the same blood draw. The donors were split into four age groups: young (average around 15 years), middle-aged (39), aged (about 56) and long-lived (more than 80). Using deep sequencing normalized with unique cDNA molecular identifiers, the study measured how TCR beta repertoire diversity changes with age.

The full study reports these points: Compared with the aged group, the long-lived group had more naive CD4+ T cells, fewer expanded clones and increased TCR diversity, suggesting age selection. Observed TCR beta diversity per million T cells fell roughly linearly with age, and a significant reduction was already apparent by age roughly 41. A strong correlation was found between observed TCR beta diversity and the percentage of naive T cells measured by flow cytometry. Total diversity estimates from one million sequenced T cells were considered lower bounds and underestimates. Because profiling used bulk unsorted PBMCs, naive and antigen-experienced compartments could not be compared conclusively. Because donor CMV infection status was unknown, age-related changes in expanded clonotypes were potentially confounded.

The roughly 38 donors, aged about 6 to 95 years, were systemically healthy Caucasian individuals from Russia. Each donor gave 9 to 10 milliliters of peripheral blood, collected into EDTA-treated Vacutainer tubes. Ficoll-Paque density-gradient centrifugation was used to isolate PBMCs, with at least 7 million obtained per sample. Total RNA was extracted from PBMCs with Trizol reagent, with at least 5.5 micrograms obtained per sample. Naive CD45RAhigh/CD27high T cell percentages were measured by flow cytometry on a PBMC aliquot from every donor. Ends trimmed: V by 5 bases, J by 2 bases; bases unmatched to a gene: 8. The CDR3 runs 15 residues from the cysteine to the phenylalanine. Here the CDR3 DNA is all that survives: 45 bases in frame from base 1. From a lookup of the germline V gene, CDR1 and CDR2 are MNHNS and SASEGT. Preparation of the library involved 5' RACE. Sequencing was carried out with an Illumina HiSeq 2500. The second PCR ran for about 7 to 11 cycles and used a J-beta primer mix along with a sample-barcoded 5' primer. A template-switch 5' adaptor carrying 12 random nucleotides introduced a unique molecular identifier onto each TCR beta cDNA molecule. Each sample yielded at least 2.5 million CDR3-containing paired-end reads. First-strand cDNA synthesis was performed from all RNA using the Mint cDNA synthesis kit, with priming by a TRBC-specific oligonucleotide. Following uracil-DNA glycosylase treatment, a first 18-cycle PCR with universal primers M1SS and BC2_uni_R was performed on all cDNA. Per the original workflow: Normalization of each sample was performed by random selection of 1 million high-quality reads, each carrying a distinct molecular identifier. Instead of being binned into consensus sequences, reads that shared molecular identifiers were thrown out. MiTCR, set to a Q25 quality threshold and the strictest error-elimination algorithm, was used for CDR3 identification, clonotype clustering and error correction. A nonparametric unseen species model using Euler transformation provided a lower-bound estimate of total TCR beta diversity. Using fastp trimming at Q25 and MiXCR clonotype assembly, TCRdb reanalyzed the public sequencing data and kept in-frame beta chains. For every CDR3 protein sequence, its rows merge into one entry that carries the most common genes and DNA. The V and J calls follow TCRdb's processing rather than the paper's. For this sample there are some 690,000 distinct CDR3 sequences; about 20% appear just once. The ten biggest clones cover 22% of the sample.

This clonotype was counted a few times. The specificity of this receptor is unknown. No much larger clone exists at a distance of one base, and base qualities are not known. Material for sequencing was blood. The sequence was obtained from a man in his 70s in good health. The sequence is built from TRBV6-1 and TRBJ2-7, and 8 junctional nucleotides match TRBD2. The CDR3 here reads CASSMILADTYEQYF. In nucleotide form, the sequence is TGTGCCAGCAGTATGATACTAGCGGACACCTACGAGCAGTACTTC.